This TCR beta chain was sequenced for a study of shared clonotypes between healthy human individuals. Assay: immunoSEQ multiplex PCR; the TCRdb copy retains only in-frame clones and omits some. The table shows roughly 850,000 clones, with just over 95% occurring only once. CD45RO negativity and positive selection for CCR7 defined naive CD8 cells, a population that excluded terminally differentiated effector memory CD45RA+ cells. The germline V gene encodes CDR1 SGHVS and CDR2 FNYEAQ. Trimming took 4 bases from V and 0 from J, leaving 9 bases between them. The CDR3 covers 14 residues. The V call is TRBV7-6, the J call TRBJ2-5; D possibly corresponds to TRBD1 (5 bases). Sequences were obtained from naive CD8+ T cells sorted from blood. The clonotype was recovered from a man aged 25 to 40 in good health. The CDR3 sequence is CASSSGQYQETQYF. The CDR3 DNA reads TGTGCCAGCAGCTCAGGGCAGTACCAAGAGACCCAGTACTTC. Together with reference TRBV7-6 and TRBJ2-5, the CDR3 gives the full variable domain: GAGVSQSPRYKVTKRGQDVALRCDPISGHVSLYWYRQALGQGPEFLTYFNYEAQQDKSGLPNDRFSAERPEGSISTLTIQRTEQRDSAMYRCASSSGQYQETQYFGPGTRLLVL.